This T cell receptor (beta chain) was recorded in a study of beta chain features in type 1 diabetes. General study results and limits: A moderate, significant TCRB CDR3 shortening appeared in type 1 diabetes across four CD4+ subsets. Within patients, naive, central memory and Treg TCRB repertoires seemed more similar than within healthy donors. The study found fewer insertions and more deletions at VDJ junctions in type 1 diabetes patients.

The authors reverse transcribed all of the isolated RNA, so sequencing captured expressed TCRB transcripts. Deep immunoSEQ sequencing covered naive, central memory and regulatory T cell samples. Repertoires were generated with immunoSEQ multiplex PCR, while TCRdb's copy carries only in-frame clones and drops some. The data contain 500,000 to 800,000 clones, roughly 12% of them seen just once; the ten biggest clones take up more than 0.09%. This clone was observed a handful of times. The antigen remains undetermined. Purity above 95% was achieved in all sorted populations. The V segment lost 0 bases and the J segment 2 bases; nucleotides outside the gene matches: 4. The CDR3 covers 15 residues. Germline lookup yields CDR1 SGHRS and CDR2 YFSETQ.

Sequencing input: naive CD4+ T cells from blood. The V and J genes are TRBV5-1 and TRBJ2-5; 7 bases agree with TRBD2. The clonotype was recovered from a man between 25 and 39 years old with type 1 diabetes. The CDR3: CASSLGGTTQETQYF. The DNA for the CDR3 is TGCGCCAGCAGCTTGGGTGGGACTACTCAAGAGACCCAGTACTTC.